The following is a T cell receptor (beta chain) sequence with its context. What it binds is unknown. Germline V gene lookup returns CDR1 GTSNPN and CDR2 SVGIG (reference sequence). With 2 bases removed from V and 3 bases from J, the gap between germline ends came to 8 bases. This CDR3 is built from 13 residues. This sample was taken from a study of cytomegalovirus exposure and HLA in healthy donors. General study points: A later look showed TCR association rates differing by HLA locus, highest for DRB1 and lowest for HLA-C. As a later analysis showed, several of the most significant clusters appeared to be linked to common viral pathogens. Reportedly, TCR beta sequences accurately predicted HLA-A and HLA-B alleles in most subjects.

With 60 Vbeta and 13 Jbeta primers, the PCR was carried out. As originally analysed: In a later analysis, of some 80 million unique beta chains, around 9.9 million appeared in at least two donors. Profiled with immunoSEQ multiplex PCR; TCRdb holds only in-frame clones, not every one. That table gives V, J and clone size, and the DNA gave D and trimming. The table shows about 180,000 clones, with around 80% occurring only once. The sample comprised PBMCs. The chain uses TRBV30 and TRBJ1-5; D gene unclear. The TCR comes from a girl aged 10 to 17 in good health and CMV-seropositive. The CDR3 region is CAWSKSYNQPQHF. CDR3 coding DNA: TGTGCCTGGAGTAAGTCCTACAATCAGCCCCAGCATTTT. The whole variable domain, remainder taken from reference TRBV30 and TRBJ1-5, is SQTIHQWPATLVQPVGSPLSLECTVEGTSNPNLYWYRQAAGRGLQLLFYSVGIGQISSEVPQNLSASRPQDRQFILSSKKLLLSDSGFYLCAWSKSYNQPQHFGDGTRLSIL.